Following are 29 T cell receptor beta chains from one sample sequenced in a study of blood T cell repertoires in COVID-19. Profiled with immunoSEQ multiplex PCR; TCRdb holds only in-frame clones, not every one. The sample holds 75,000 to 80,000 clones, approximately 80% seen once. Specimen: peripheral blood. The receptor source for this set is an older woman with acute or convalescent COVID-19.

CDR3 sequence (DNA): TGTGCCAGCAGCTTAGCACGGACCCCCAGGGGAACTGAAGCTTTCTTT. It translates to CASSLARTPRGTEAFF. J is TRBJ1-1 and V is TRBV7-9, with a possible D match to TRBD1 (6 bases). Deletions cut 0 bases from V and 5 bases from J, with 16 bases between. The CDR3 consists of 16 residues. Germline loops: CDR1 SEHNR, CDR2 FQNEAQ (reference sequence).

The chain uses TRBV4-1 and TRBJ1-1; D gene ambiguous. This CDR3 is built from 15 residues. The V end lost 4 bases, the J end lost 1 base, and 13 bases lay between the germline ends. Germline CDR1 and CDR2: MGHRA and YSYEKL. The CDR3 here is CASSRISEGNTEAFF. DNA for the CDR3: TGCGCCAGCAGCCGAATCTCCGAGGGGAACACTGAAGCTTTCTTT.

J is TRBJ1-5 and V is TRBV30; D gene uncertain. V lost 0 bases and J 4 bases, leaving 7 bases between the germline ends. This CDR3 is 13 amino acids long. Germline V lookup: CDR1 GTSNPN, CDR2 SVGIG (reference sequence). The CDR3 nucleotides read TGTGCCTGGAGTGTCGGTACTAATCAGCCCCAGCATTTT. It specifies CAWSVGTNQPQHF.

In its sample, this clone was seen a few times. J is TRBJ1-1 and V is TRBV10-3; 8 nucleotides match TRBD1. V was clipped by 6 bases and J by 5 bases; unmatched bases: 11. CDR1 is ENHRY, CDR2 SYGVKD, per germline. CDR3 length equals 15 residues. The CDR3 here is CAIRYSGQGNTEAFF. CDR3 DNA sequence: TGTGCCATCAGATATTCAGGACAGGGAAATACTGAAGCTTTCTTT.

The V gene is TRBV7-2, the J gene TRBJ2-3; 7 bases match TRBD2. Germline V lookup: CDR1 SGHTA, CDR2 FQGNSA. CDR3 length: 17 amino acids. V was clipped by 0 bases and J by 3 bases; unmatched bases: 9. CDR3: CASSLAVGRGKTDTQYF. Here the CDR3 DNA reads TGTGCCAGCAGCTTAGCGGTAGGGCGGGGGAAGACAGATACGCAGTATTTT.

This chain joins TRBV27 and TRBJ1-2; a weak D match, TRBD1 (6 bases). CDR1 MNHEY and CDR2 SMNVEV come from the germline V gene (reference sequence). The CDR3 runs 14 residues. V dropped 4 bases and J dropped 4 bases, with 13 bases sitting between them. CDR3 DNA sequence: TGTGCCAGCAGTTGGGGGGGCGCGGCCTATGGCTACACCTTC. Translation gives CASSWGGAAYGYTF.

V and J are TRBV5-5 and TRBJ1-2; 10 bases are a match to TRBD1. Germline assignment: CDR1 SGHKS and CDR2 YYEKEE (reference sequence). The CDR3 contains 13 residues. Trimming took 3 bases from V and 7 from J; bases not matched to a gene: 3. DNA for the CDR3: TGTGCCAGCAGCTCCGGGACAGGGGTTGGCTACACCTTC. Amino acid sequence: CASSSGTGVGYTF. The variable domain in full, completed from reference TRBV5-5 and TRBJ1-2, reads DAGVTQSPTHLIKTRGQQVTLRCSPISGHKSVSWYQQVLGQGPQFIFQYYEKEERGRGNFPDRFSARQFPNYSSELNVNALLLGDSALYLCASSSGTGVGYTFGSGTRLTVV.

This clone has just a few counts. The rearrangement joins TRBV12-3 or TRBV12-4 to TRBJ1-5, with D unresolved. Trimming took 1 base from V and 4 from J, leaving 5 bases between them. This CDR3 region has 13 residues. The CDR3 sequence: CASSLDRNQPQHF. Written as DNA, the CDR3 is TGTGCCAGCAGTTTAGACAGAAATCAGCCCCAGCATTTT.

This rearrangement joins TRBV5-1 to TRBJ2-3, with a tentative D call TRBD2 (5 bases). Trimming removed 4 bases at V and 2 bases at J, with 23 bases between. CDR3 length: 18 amino acids. Germline CDR1 SGHRS, CDR2 YFSETQ. For the CDR3, the DNA is TGCGCCAGCAGCCCAAGGAGGAGATCGGGTCAATCCACAGATACGCAGTATTTT. Translated: CASSPRRRSGQSTDTQYF.

The V and J genes are TRBV7-9 and TRBJ1-2; 10 bases map to TRBD1. CDR1 and CDR2 (germline): SEHNR, FQNEAQ (reference sequence). Trimming took 3 bases from V and 6 from J; bases not matched to a gene: 7. This CDR3 comprises 15 residues. The CDR3 nucleotides read TGTGCCAGCAGCTTGCTGACAGGGGGCCTGGATGGCTACACCTTC. Translating it yields CASSLLTGGLDGYTF.

This rearrangement joins TRBV6-5 to TRBJ1-1, with 7 bases lining up with TRBD1. CDR1 is MNHEY, CDR2 SVGAGI, per germline. Trimming at V came to 6 bases and at J to 4 bases, leaving 8 bases not matched to a gene. The length of the CDR3 is 14 residues. The CDR3 sequence: CASRIGQAITEAFF. The CDR3 DNA reads TGTGCCAGCAGAATCGGACAGGCAATCACTGAAGCTTTCTTT.

V gene TRBV7-6 combines with J gene TRBJ2-5, with 8 bases matching TRBD1. The CDR3 spans 15 residues. V lost 5 bases to trimming and J lost 7 bases; unmatched junction nucleotides: 12. The germline gives CDR1 SGHVS, CDR2 FNYEAQ. The CDR3 DNA sequence: TGTGCCAGCAGCCCCGTGGTGACAGGGGATGGGACCCAGTACTTC. Residues: CASSPVVTGDGTQYF.

The chain has TRBV11-2 and TRBJ1-1, with D possibly TRBD1 on 5 matching bases. CDR1 is SGHAT and CDR2 is FQNNGV in the germline V gene. Trimming stripped 3 bases from V and 9 bases from J, with 14 bases between. The CDR3 runs to 13 residues. The CDR3 region has the DNA TGTGCCAGCAGCTTGGGTCTCGCGGGGCAAGCTTTCTTT. Its translation is CASSLGLAGQAFF. The full variable domain, with the rest looked up from reference TRBV11-2 and TRBJ1-1, is EAGVAQSPRYKIIEKRQSVAFWCNPISGHATLYWYQQILGQGPKLLIQFQNNGVVDDSQLPKDRFSAERLKGVDSTLKIQPAKLEDSAVYLCASSLGLAGQAFFGQGTRLTVV.

The V gene is TRBV7-2, the J gene TRBJ1-4; unclear D gene. V dropped 5 bases and J dropped 0 bases, with 4 bases sitting between them. From germline, CDR1 is SGHTA and CDR2 FQGNSA. The CDR3 sequence is 13 residues long. The CDR3 coding sequence is TGTGCCAGCAGCCGTGCAACTAATGAAAAACTGTTTTTT. Translated, it gives CASSRATNEKLFF.

V and J are TRBV28 and TRBJ1-5, with 9 bases aligning to TRBD1. Germline trimming cut 3 bases from V and 0 bases from J; bases unmatched to any gene: 6. The CDR3 consists of 17 residues. The V gene's germline CDR1 is MDHEN and CDR2 SYDVKM. CDR3 DNA sequence: TGTGCCAGCAGTTTGGACAGGGGAAAATATAGCAATCAGCCCCAGCATTTT. It yields the protein CASSLDRGKYSNQPQHF. Filled out from reference TRBV28 and TRBJ1-5, the complete variable domain reads DVKVTQSSRYLVKRTGEKVFLECVQDMDHENMFWYRQDPGLGLRLIYFSYDVKMKEKGDIPEGYSVSREKKERFSLILESASTNQTSMYLCASSLDRGKYSNQPQHFGDGTRLSIL.

The chain is built from TRBV19 and TRBJ1-4; D gene unclear. The CDR3 has 16 amino acids. Trimming took off 7 bases at V and 0 bases at J, with 15 bases between the two ends. Germline CDR1 reads LNHDA; CDR2 reads SQIVND (reference sequence). The CDR3 loop reads CASTELSYSTNEKLFF. CDR3 coding DNA: TGTGCCAGTACCGAGCTATCATATTCAACTAATGAAAAACTGTTTTTT. The full variable domain, rest sourced from reference TRBV19 and TRBJ1-4, is DGGITQSPKYLFRKEGQNVTLSCEQNLNHDAMYWYRQDPGQGLRLIYYSQIVNDFQKGDIAEGYSVSREKKESFPLTVTSAQKNPTAFYLCASTELSYSTNEKLFFGSGTQLSVL.

The chain has TRBV5-1 and TRBJ2-2; D gene ambiguous. The V gene's germline CDR1 is SGHRS and CDR2 YFSETQ. The CDR3 is 14 residues long. With 2 bases removed from V and 1 base from J, the gap between germline ends came to 6 bases. CDR3 sequence: CASSFGGNTGELFF. The CDR3 DNA reads as TGCGCCAGCAGCTTTGGCGGGAACACCGGGGAGCTGTTTTTT.

Worth noting for this clone: Additional DNA sequences in this sample encode the identical CDR3. The chain joins TRBV2 to TRBJ1-1; 9 bases are a match to TRBD1. There are 15 residues in the CDR3. Germline CDR1 and CDR2: SNHLY and FYNNEI. V dropped 3 bases and J dropped 1; count of bases not matched to a gene: 3. Written as DNA, the CDR3 is TGTGCCAGCAGTGACCCGGGACAGGGGAACACTGAAGCTTTCTTT. It codes for CASSDPGQGNTEAFF.

The chain recombines TRBV7-5 with TRBJ1-5; the table gives TRBD1 as D, unverified against the DNA. TRBV7-5 is classified as a pseudogene. The CDR3 has 10 residues. This CDR3 is CARSNKDRSF. Written as DNA, the CDR3 is TGTGCCAGAAGCAATAAGGACAGGTCGTTT.

The gene calls are TRBV19 and TRBJ2-2; TRBD1 matches 7 bases. The CDR3 extends over 16 amino acids. The V segment lost 2 bases and the J segment 2 bases; nucleotides outside the gene matches: 5. Germline V gene lookup returns CDR1 LNHDA and CDR2 SQIVND (reference sequence). The CDR3 region is CASSIWAGGNTGELFF. CDR3 bases: TGTGCCAGTAGTATATGGGCAGGGGGTAACACCGGGGAGCTGTTTTTT.

Written as DNA, the CDR3 is TGTGCCAGCAGCTTGGGGGCTCAGCCCCAGCATTTT. Its protein is CASSLGAQPQHF. The genes are TRBV5-8 and TRBJ1-5; no clear D gene. CDR1 and CDR2 from the germline V gene are SGHTS and YDEGEE. The germline V and J ends were trimmed by 0 bases and 6 bases, with 4 bases remaining between them. This CDR3 is 12 amino acids long.

The chain couples TRBV2 to TRBJ2-6, with 7 bases identical to TRBD1. V trimming: 10 bases; J trimming: 0 bases; junction bases outside the gene matches: 9. The CDR3 is made up of 16 amino acids. CDR1 SNHLY and CDR2 FYNNEI come from the germline V gene. CDR3 nucleotide sequence: TGTGCCACCTCGACAGGGATAAGCTCTGGGGCCAACGTCCTGACTTTC. Translated, it gives CATSTGISSGANVLTF.

The chain recombines TRBV6-2 or TRBV6-3 with TRBJ1-2, with D tentatively TRBD1 (6 bases). Trimming shortened V by 2 bases and J by 2 bases, and 15 bases separated the two germline ends. Germline V gives CDR1 MNHEY, CDR2 SVGEGT. This CDR3 comprises 16 residues. The CDR3 DNA reads as TGTGCCAGCAGTTACGGCTGGGGGCGAACGAACTATGGCTACACCTTC. Its protein is CASSYGWGRTNYGYTF.

This clone is a singleton in its sample. V is TRBV10-1 and J is TRBJ2-5, with 14 nucleotides matching TRBD2. The CDR3 spans 17 residues. J gave up 4 bases and V 6 bases, and 10 bases lay outside the gene matches. Germline loops: CDR1 WNHNN, CDR2 SYGVQD (reference sequence). The CDR3 coding sequence is TGCGCCAGCAGCCGGTGGGGACTAGCGGGGGAGGGAGAGACCCAGTACTTC. It codes for CASSRWGLAGEGETQYF.

The CDR3 region is CASSQERLAGATDTQYF. CDR3 DNA: TGCGCCAGCAGCCAAGAAAGACTAGCGGGGGCCACAGATACGCAGTATTTT. This rearrangement joins TRBV4-3 to TRBJ2-3; TRBD2 matches at 12 bases. With 0 bases clipped from V and 2 bases from J, the junction kept 3 bases outside the gene matches. Germline lookup yields CDR1 LGHNA and CDR2 YSLEER. The CDR3 totals 17 residues.

This clone showed up just once. The chain has TRBV7-9 and TRBJ1-6, with unresolved D. V was shortened by 5 bases and J by 7 bases, with 15 bases between the two germline ends. The germline V gene encodes CDR1 SEHNR and CDR2 FQNEAQ (reference sequence). CDR3 length equals 15 residues. The CDR3 sequence: CASSPGPTGNSPLHF. The CDR3 DNA sequence: TGTGCCAGCAGCCCCGGGCCCACGGGGAATTCACCCCTCCACTTT.

The chain combines TRBV5-1 with TRBJ1-1; the match to TRBD1 covers 7 bases. The germline V gene encodes CDR1 SGHRS and CDR2 YFSETQ. V gave up 2 bases and J gave up 7 bases; unmatched junction bases: 5. CDR3 size: 13 residues. The DNA for the CDR3 is TGCGCCAGCAGCTTTCAGGGGGACAGTGAAGCTTTCTTT. Protein: CASSFQGDSEAFF. Full variable domain (outside the CDR3, taken from reference TRBV5-1 and TRBJ1-1): KAGVTQTPRYLIKTRGQQVTLSCSPISGHRSVSWYQQTPGQGLQFLFEYFSETQRNKGNFPGRFSGRQFSNSRSEMNVSTLELGDSALYLCASSFQGDSEAFFGQGTRLTVV.

The genes are TRBV3-1 (or the pseudogene TRBV3-2) and TRBJ1-2; the D gene is possibly TRBD1 (6 bases). Germline assignment: CDR1 LGHDT and CDR2 YNNKEL (reference sequence). The CDR3 contains 16 residues. V shed 3 bases and J shed 6 bases, with 20 bases lying between them. The CDR3 coding sequence is TGTGCCAGCAGCCATTTACACATCTGGGGGCTCGATGGCTACACCTTC. Protein sequence: CASSHLHIWGLDGYTF.

V and J are TRBV7-2 and TRBJ2-3; D is unresolved. Trimming shortened V by 3 bases and J by 0 bases, and 7 bases separated the two germline ends. This CDR3 region has 14 residues. Per germline, CDR1 SGHTA and CDR2 FQGNSA. CDR3 coding DNA: TGTGCCAGCAGCTTGAGTGCCAGCACAGATACGCAGTATTTT. Translating it yields CASSLSASTDTQYF. Full variable domain (rest looked up from reference TRBV7-2 and TRBJ2-3): GAGVSQSPSNKVTEKGKDVELRCDPISGHTALYWYRQSLGQGLEFLIYFQGNSAPDKSGLPSDRFSAERTGGSVSTLTIQRTQQEDSAVYLCASSLSASTDTQYFGPGTRLTVL.